This T cell receptor (beta chain) emerged from a study of metastatic and nonmetastatic thyroid tumors. Study details: Malignant thyroid and benign thyroid patients provided blood and tumor or nodule tissue whose repertoires were compared. Study conclusions and caveats: Significantly greater TCR beta diversity was reportedly found in malignant thyroid tumors than in benign nodules (in blood and tumor).

The CDR3 length is 15 residues. V was trimmed by 1 base and J by 0 bases, leaving 7 bases between them. Per germline, CDR1 SGHTA and CDR2 FQGNSA. Authors' processing steps: Clinicopathological groups differed in CDR3, with these differences serving to build a distant-metastasis classifier for papillary thyroid cancer. TCRdb called clones again from the PCR reads with MiXCR. The V and J calls were determined by TCRdb, not by the authors. The sample yields about 92,000 clones, about 15% seen once. This clone came up many times. Antigen unknown. Thyroid surgery was preceded by no treatment in any patient. The clonotype comes from a female donor with papillary thyroid cancer or a benign thyroid nodule (not recorded which). Some clones in this sample may be carry-over from other donors' samples. Sequences were obtained from blood. The chain uses TRBV7-2 and TRBJ2-1; D is unresolved. CDR3 residues: CASSLVGSSYNEQFF. CDR3 nucleotide sequence: TGTGCCAGCAGCTTAGTAGGCTCCTCCTACAATGAGCAGTTCTTC. The variable domain in full, completed from reference TRBV7-2 and TRBJ2-1, reads GAGVSQSPSNKVTEKGKDVELRCDPISGHTALYWYRQSLGQGLEFLIYFQGNSAPDKSGLPSDRFSAERTGGSVSTLTIQRTQQEDSAVYLCASSLVGSSYNEQFFGPGTRLTVL.